The rows below give T cell receptor beta chains drawn from one sample of a study of cytotoxic CD8 clonotypes in ibrutinib-treated CLL. Produced via immunoSEQ multiplex PCR; TCRdb's table is partial and in-frame only. The sample includes some 200,000 clones, approximately 79% seen only once; the top ten take around 10%. This specimen was PBMCs, taken after 12 months of ibrutinib treatment. These receptors originate from a human donor with chronic lymphocytic leukemia. The CDR3 runs from the conserved cysteine through the conserved F or W. The order of the fields is J gene, clone size, V gene, D gene, CDR3 DNA, CDR3 protein. A D gene is named only where the DNA matches it firmly. Some rows mark clone size as missing; the rest say once, few, many or name a class of expanded clone.

J gene: TRBJ2-3; clone size: NA; V gene: TRBV19; D gene: TRBD2; CDR3 DNA: TGTGCCAGTAGTACTACTAGCGGGGGGGCGGATACGCAGTATTTT; CDR3 protein: CASSTTSGGADTQYF
J gene: TRBJ2-3; clone size: NA; V gene: TRBV5-1; D gene: NA; CDR3 DNA: TGCGCCAGCAGCTTGGGGGGGATTGGCACAGATACGCAGTATTTT; CDR3 protein: CASSLGGIGTDTQYF
J gene: TRBJ2-7; clone size: NA; V gene: TRBV19; D gene: TRBD2; CDR3 DNA: TGTGCCAGTAGTATTCTAACTAGCGGGAGTTACGAGCAGTACTTC; CDR3 protein: CASSILTSGSYEQYF
J gene: TRBJ2-2; clone size: NA; V gene: TRBV5-1; D gene: TRBD2; CDR3 DNA: TGCGCCAGCAGCCCGACTAGCGGGATGAGTACCGGGGAGCTGTTTTTT; CDR3 protein: CASSPTSGMSTGELFF
J gene: TRBJ2-7; clone size: NA; V gene: TRBV15; D gene: NA; CDR3 DNA: TGTGCCACCGCGCCGGGGCAGAGCTCCTACGAGCAGTACTTC; CDR3 protein: CATAPGQSSYEQYF
J gene: TRBJ2-7; clone size: few; V gene: TRBV4-2; D gene: NA; CDR3 DNA: TGTGCCAGCAGCCAAGCGGCCGTCAACTCCTACGAGCAGTACTTC; CDR3 protein: CASSQAAVNSYEQYF
J gene: TRBJ2-5; clone size: NA; V gene: TRBV6-4; D gene: NA; CDR3 DNA: TGTGCCAGCAGTGACTCGAAAAAACGCCAGGGGTTAGAGACCCAGTACTTC; CDR3 protein: CASSDSKKRQGLETQYF
J gene: TRBJ1-2; clone size: few; V gene: TRBV6-6; D gene: TRBD1; CDR3 DNA: TGTGCCAGCAGCTGGGGGACAGAGTCTTACTATGGCTACACCTTC; CDR3 protein: CASSWGTESYYGYTF
J gene: TRBJ1-2; clone size: NA; V gene: TRBV7-3; D gene: TRBD1; CDR3 DNA: TGTGCCAGCAGCACGACAGGGACCTCTGGGGGCTACACCTTC; CDR3 protein: CASSTTGTSGGYTF
J gene: TRBJ2-4; clone size: NA; V gene: TRBV27; D gene: NA; CDR3 DNA: TGTGCCAGCACCCCCCCGGCCAAAAACATTCAGTACTTC; CDR3 protein: CASTPPAKNIQYF
J gene: TRBJ2-7; clone size: NA; V gene: TRBV28; D gene: NA; CDR3 DNA: TGTGCCAGCAGTACCGGACACAGGCCTCCCTACGAGCAGTACTTC; CDR3 protein: CASSTGHRPPYEQYF
J gene: TRBJ1-1; clone size: NA; V gene: TRBV30; D gene: TRBD1; CDR3 DNA: TGTGCCGGAGGACAGGGGAACACTGAAGCTTTCTTT; CDR3 protein: CAGGQGNTEAFF
J gene: TRBJ2-5; clone size: many; V gene: TRBV25-1; D gene: NA; CDR3 DNA: TGTGCCAGCGCTAAGCTAGCGAGGACAGAGACCCAGTACTTC; CDR3 protein: CASAKLARTETQYF
J gene: TRBJ2-7; clone size: few; V gene: TRBV29-1; D gene: TRBD1; CDR3 DNA: TGCAGCGTTGGGACAGGGTATGAGCAGTACTTC; CDR3 protein: CSVGTGYEQYF
J gene: TRBJ1-1; clone size: NA; V gene: TRBV2; D gene: NA; CDR3 DNA: TGTGCCAGCCACGTCGAGGGGGACACTGAAGCTTTCTTT; CDR3 protein: CASHVEGDTEAFF
J gene: TRBJ1-2; clone size: NA; V gene: TRBV15; D gene: NA; CDR3 DNA: TGTGCCACCAGCAGGAGAGCATGGGGCTACACCTTC; CDR3 protein: CATSRRAWGYTF
J gene: TRBJ2-7; clone size: NA; V gene: TRBV5-4; D gene: NA; CDR3 DNA: TGTGCCAGCAGCTTGGGTTACGAGCAGTACTTC; CDR3 protein: CASSLGYEQYF
J gene: TRBJ1-1; clone size: NA; V gene: TRBV29-1; D gene: NA; CDR3 DNA: TGCAGCTCCCAATTCGGACTGAACACTGAAGCTTTCTTT; CDR3 protein: CSSQFGLNTEAFF
J gene: TRBJ1-2; clone size: NA; V gene: TRBV19; D gene: NA; CDR3 DNA: TGTGCCAGTAGTATCCCCGGGGAAGCTAACTATGGCTACACCTTC; CDR3 protein: CASSIPGEANYGYTF
J gene: TRBJ1-2; clone size: once; V gene: TRBV6-5; D gene: NA; CDR3 DNA: TGTGCCAGCAGTTACTTCGCAGGCCAGTCCTATGGCTACACCTTC; CDR3 protein: CASSYFAGQSYGYTF
J gene: TRBJ2-5; clone size: NA; V gene: TRBV6-5; D gene: TRBD1; CDR3 DNA: TGTGCCAGCCTCGGGACAGATAATTACCAAGAGACCCAGTACTTC; CDR3 protein: CASLGTDNYQETQYF
J gene: TRBJ1-2; clone size: NA; V gene: TRBV5-1; D gene: TRBD1; CDR3 DNA: TGCGCCAGCAGCCTCCAGGGGGCTAACTATGGCTACACCTTC; CDR3 protein: CASSLQGANYGYTF
J gene: TRBJ1-2; clone size: NA; V gene: TRBV19; D gene: NA; CDR3 DNA: TGTGCCAGCCACGTCGGCGGAGGGAGCGATGGCTACACCTTC; CDR3 protein: CASHVGGGSDGYTF
J gene: TRBJ1-3; clone size: NA; V gene: TRBV27; D gene: TRBD1; CDR3 DNA: TGTGCCAGCAGCAAACAGGGGACTGGAAACACCATATATTTT; CDR3 protein: CASSKQGTGNTIYF
J gene: TRBJ2-6; clone size: NA; V gene: TRBV10-1; D gene: TRBD1; CDR3 DNA: TGCGCCAGCAGTGAGCACAGGGGATACTCTGGGGCCAACGTCCTGACTTTC; CDR3 protein: CASSEHRGYSGANVLTF
J gene: TRBJ2-7; clone size: NA; V gene: TRBV6-5; D gene: NA; CDR3 DNA: TGTGCCAGCAGCCCCTTGGTCGGGCGGCAGTACTTC; CDR3 protein: CASSPLVGRQYF
J gene: TRBJ1-2; clone size: once; V gene: TRBV5-1; D gene: NA; CDR3 DNA: TGCGCCAGCAGCTTGGCCATTGGGGGTGGCTATGGCTACACCTTC; CDR3 protein: CASSLAIGGGYGYTF
J gene: TRBJ1-1; clone size: NA; V gene: TRBV5-8; D gene: NA; CDR3 DNA: TGTGCCAGCAGCTTCCCTCACACTGAAGCTTTCTTT; CDR3 protein: CASSFPHTEAFF
J gene: TRBJ2-7; clone size: NA; V gene: TRBV6-5; D gene: TRBD2; CDR3 DNA: TGTGCCAGCAGTGGGACTATGTACGAGCAGTACTTC; CDR3 protein: CASSGTMYEQYF
J gene: TRBJ2-5; clone size: NA; V gene: TRBV28; D gene: NA; CDR3 DNA: TGTGCCAGCAGTTTACAACAGGGATCTGTGCCGGAGACCCAGTACTTC; CDR3 protein: CASSLQQGSVPETQYF
J gene: TRBJ1-3; clone size: NA; V gene: TRBV6-5; D gene: NA; CDR3 DNA: TGTGCCAGCAGTTATGGGGGGTCTGGAAACACCATATATTTT; CDR3 protein: CASSYGGSGNTIYF
J gene: TRBJ2-3; clone size: NA; V gene: TRBV5-6; D gene: NA; CDR3 DNA: TGTGCCAGCAGCTTGACAGATACGCAGTATTTT; CDR3 protein: CASSLTDTQYF
J gene: TRBJ2-1; clone size: NA; V gene: TRBV29-1; D gene: TRBD2; CDR3 DNA: TGCAGCGTTGAACTAGCGGGAAGGGGGGACAATGAGCAGTTCTTC; CDR3 protein: CSVELAGRGDNEQFF
J gene: TRBJ1-2; clone size: NA; V gene: TRBV30; D gene: NA; CDR3 DNA: TGTGCCTGGAGTGTTTCCGGGACGGAATCTTATGGCTACACCTTC; CDR3 protein: CAWSVSGTESYGYTF
J gene: TRBJ1-1; clone size: many; V gene: TRBV7-9; D gene: NA; CDR3 DNA: TGTGCCAGCAGAGAGAACACTGAAGCTTTCTTT; CDR3 protein: CASRENTEAFF
J gene: TRBJ1-1; clone size: NA; V gene: TRBV5-1; D gene: TRBD1; CDR3 DNA: TGCGCCAGCAGCATTGACAGGGGGAACACTGAAGCTTTCTTT; CDR3 protein: CASSIDRGNTEAFF
J gene: TRBJ2-7; clone size: many; V gene: TRBV6-7; D gene: TRBD2; CDR3 DNA: TGTGCCAGACTAGCGGGCGGCCTCCACGAGCAGTACTTC; CDR3 protein: CARLAGGLHEQYF